The 5 T cell receptor beta chains below were found in one sample sequenced in a study of technical replicates of blood from a handful of donors. Generated by immunoSEQ multiplex PCR, the TCRdb table keeps only in-frame clones and is missing some. The table lists about 59,000 clones, approximately 92% of them singletons. The source material was PBMCs. The receptors here all came from a human donor in good health. Some clones in this sample may be carry-over from other donors' samples.

In its sample, this clone was seen a few times. This chain links TRBV6-6 with TRBJ1-1, with 8 bases that match TRBD1. Germline V CDR1 and CDR2: MNHNY, SVGAGI (reference sequence). V gave up 6 bases and J gave up 4 bases; unmatched junction bases: 10. The CDR3 loop spans 15 amino acids. DNA for the CDR3: TGTGCCAGCAGCGACCCCGCGACAGGGGCCACTGAAGCTTTCTTT. Translated, it gives CASSDPATGATEAFF.

The chain carries TRBV30 and TRBJ1-2, with D tentatively TRBD1 (6 bases). Germline V gene lookup returns CDR1 GTSNPN and CDR2 SVGIG (reference sequence). CDR3 length: 13 amino acids. Between the trimmed V and J ends, which lost 8 bases and 5 bases, there was a span of 18 bases. The chain's CDR3 is CARLGGSGYGYTF. The CDR3 DNA reads TGTGCCCGGCTAGGGGGAAGTGGATATGGCTACACCTTC.

The sample holds one count of this clone. The chain uses TRBV2 and TRBJ1-1, with TRBD1 matching 10 bases. The CDR3 is made up of 11 amino acids. Germline lookup yields CDR1 SNHLY and CDR2 FYNNEI. V was clipped by 10 bases and J by 11 bases; unmatched bases: 7. This chain's CDR3 is CATAGTGDAFF. CDR3 nucleotide sequence: TGTGCCACCGCCGGGACAGGGGACGCTTTCTTT.

The chain couples TRBV6-5 to TRBJ2-7; TRBD2 agrees at 14 bases. CDR1 MNHEY and CDR2 SVGAGI come from the germline V gene. Trimming removed 5 bases from V and 7 bases from J; junction bases left unmatched: 7. The length of the CDR3 is 15 residues. Here the CDR3 DNA reads TGTGCCAGCAGTACTGGACTAGCGGGAGGTCGAGAGCAGTACTTC. This codes for CASSTGLAGGREQYF.

This chain joins TRBV5-1 and TRBJ2-2, with 8 bases identical to TRBD2. V trimming: 4 bases; J trimming: 0 bases; junction bases outside the gene matches: 5. This CDR3 spans 16 amino acids. Germline CDR1 SGHRS, CDR2 YFSETQ. The CDR3 spells CASSPTSGTNTGELFF. The CDR3 nucleotides read TGCGCCAGCAGCCCAACTAGCGGAACGAACACCGGGGAGCTGTTTTTT.